This T cell receptor (beta chain) came from a study of blood T cell repertoires in COVID-19. Overall study: Samples came from the United States, Italy and Spain, spanning acute and convalescent COVID-19. In each case, the material was cDNA or gDNA derived from T cells, B-cell-depleted T cells, or PBMCs.

How the authors handled the data: The assay estimated nucleated cells by amplifying reference gene primers. Measured with immunoSEQ multiplex PCR; TCRdb has only the in-frame clones, and not every one. V, J and clone size derive from that table, while D and trimming were established from the DNA sequence. The sample includes about 120,000 clones, about 88% of them seen just once. The sample holds a few counts of this clone. Material for sequencing was peripheral blood. The clonotype was recovered from a woman aged 70 to 79 who had recovered from COVID-19.

Written as DNA, the CDR3 is TGTGCCAGCAGTCTCCGGACAGGGGAGACTGAAGCTTTCTTT. Translation gives CASSLRTGETEAFF. J is TRBJ1-1 and V is TRBV27; TRBD1 agrees at 9 bases. The CDR3 runs 14 residues. The germline V gene encodes CDR1 MNHEY and CDR2 SMNVEV (reference sequence). Trimming cost V 5 bases and J 5 bases; bases outside gene matches: 6.